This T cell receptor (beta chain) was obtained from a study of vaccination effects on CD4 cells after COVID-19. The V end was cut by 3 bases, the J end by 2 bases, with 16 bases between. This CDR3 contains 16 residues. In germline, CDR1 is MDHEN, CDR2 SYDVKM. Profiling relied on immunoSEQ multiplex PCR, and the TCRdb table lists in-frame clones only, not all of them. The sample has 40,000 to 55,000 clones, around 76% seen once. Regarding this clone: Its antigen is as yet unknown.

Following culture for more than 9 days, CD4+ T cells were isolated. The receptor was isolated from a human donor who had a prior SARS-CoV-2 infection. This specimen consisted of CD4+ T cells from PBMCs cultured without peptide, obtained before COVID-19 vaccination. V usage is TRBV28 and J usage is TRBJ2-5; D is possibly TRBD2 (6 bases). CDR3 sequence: CASSLTRQGWQETQYF. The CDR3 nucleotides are TGTGCCAGCAGTTTGACTAGACAAGGGTGGCAAGAGACCCAGTACTTC.